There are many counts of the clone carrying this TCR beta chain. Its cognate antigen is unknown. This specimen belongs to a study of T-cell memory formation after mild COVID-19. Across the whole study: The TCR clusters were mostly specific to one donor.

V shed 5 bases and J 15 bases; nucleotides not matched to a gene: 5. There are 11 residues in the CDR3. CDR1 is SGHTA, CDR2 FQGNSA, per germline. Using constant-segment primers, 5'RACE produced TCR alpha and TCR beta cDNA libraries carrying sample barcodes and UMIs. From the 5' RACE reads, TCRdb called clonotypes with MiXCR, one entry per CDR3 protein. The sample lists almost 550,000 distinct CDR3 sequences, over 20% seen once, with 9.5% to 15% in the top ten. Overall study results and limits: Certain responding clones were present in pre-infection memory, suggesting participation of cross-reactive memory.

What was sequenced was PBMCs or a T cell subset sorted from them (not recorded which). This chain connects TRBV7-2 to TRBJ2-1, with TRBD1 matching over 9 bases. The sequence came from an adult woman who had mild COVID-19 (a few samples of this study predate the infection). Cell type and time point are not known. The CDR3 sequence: CASSLDRGLFF. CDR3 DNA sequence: TGTGCCAGCAGCCTGGACAGGGGCTTGTTCTTC.